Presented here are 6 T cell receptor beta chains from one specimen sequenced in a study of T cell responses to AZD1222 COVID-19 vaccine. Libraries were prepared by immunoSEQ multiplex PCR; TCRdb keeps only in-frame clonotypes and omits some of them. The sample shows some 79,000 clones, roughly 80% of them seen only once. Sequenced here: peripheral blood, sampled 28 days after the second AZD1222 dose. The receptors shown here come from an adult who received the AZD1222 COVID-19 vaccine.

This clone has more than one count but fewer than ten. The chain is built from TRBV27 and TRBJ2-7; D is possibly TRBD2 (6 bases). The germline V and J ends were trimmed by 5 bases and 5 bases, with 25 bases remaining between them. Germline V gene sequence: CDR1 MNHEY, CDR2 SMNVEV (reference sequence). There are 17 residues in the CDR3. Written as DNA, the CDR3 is TGTGCCAGCAGTACAACCGGGACTCTCTTCCTGACCCACGAGCAGTACTTC. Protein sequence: CASSTTGTLFLTHEQYF.

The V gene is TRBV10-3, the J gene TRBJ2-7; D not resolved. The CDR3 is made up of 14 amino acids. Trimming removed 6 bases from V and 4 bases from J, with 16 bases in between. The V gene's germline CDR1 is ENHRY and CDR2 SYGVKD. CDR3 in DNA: TGTGCCATCAGCCGACCCGAGCAGGTGTACGAGCAGTACTTC. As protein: CAISRPEQVYEQYF.

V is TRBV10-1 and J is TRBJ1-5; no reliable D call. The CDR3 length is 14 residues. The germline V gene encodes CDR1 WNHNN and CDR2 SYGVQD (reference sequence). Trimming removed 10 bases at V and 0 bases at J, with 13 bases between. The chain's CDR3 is CATRATDSNQPQHF. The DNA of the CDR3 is TGCGCCACCCGTGCGACGGATAGCAATCAGCCCCAGCATTTT.

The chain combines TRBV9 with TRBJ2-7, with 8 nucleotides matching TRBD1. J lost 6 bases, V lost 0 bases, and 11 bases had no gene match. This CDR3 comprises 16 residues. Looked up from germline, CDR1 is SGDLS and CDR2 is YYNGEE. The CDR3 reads CASSVAWTGRPGEQYF. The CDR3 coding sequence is TGTGCCAGCAGCGTAGCATGGACAGGGAGGCCGGGCGAGCAGTACTTC.

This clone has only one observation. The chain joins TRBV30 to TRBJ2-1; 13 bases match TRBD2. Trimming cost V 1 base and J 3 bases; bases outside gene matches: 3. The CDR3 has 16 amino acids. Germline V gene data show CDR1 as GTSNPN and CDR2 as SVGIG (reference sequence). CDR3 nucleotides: TGTGCCTGGAGTGGGGGACTAGCGGGACACTACAATGAGCAGTTCTTC. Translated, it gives CAWSGGLAGHYNEQFF.

In DNA, the CDR3 is TGTGCCAGCATAGGAAATGAGCAGTTCTTC. Encoded protein: CASIGNEQFF. The chain is built from TRBV6-5 and TRBJ2-1; the D is unclear. Trimming left V 7 bases short and J 7 bases short, with 5 bases between. This CDR3 is 10 amino acids long. Germline CDR1 MNHEY, CDR2 SVGAGI.